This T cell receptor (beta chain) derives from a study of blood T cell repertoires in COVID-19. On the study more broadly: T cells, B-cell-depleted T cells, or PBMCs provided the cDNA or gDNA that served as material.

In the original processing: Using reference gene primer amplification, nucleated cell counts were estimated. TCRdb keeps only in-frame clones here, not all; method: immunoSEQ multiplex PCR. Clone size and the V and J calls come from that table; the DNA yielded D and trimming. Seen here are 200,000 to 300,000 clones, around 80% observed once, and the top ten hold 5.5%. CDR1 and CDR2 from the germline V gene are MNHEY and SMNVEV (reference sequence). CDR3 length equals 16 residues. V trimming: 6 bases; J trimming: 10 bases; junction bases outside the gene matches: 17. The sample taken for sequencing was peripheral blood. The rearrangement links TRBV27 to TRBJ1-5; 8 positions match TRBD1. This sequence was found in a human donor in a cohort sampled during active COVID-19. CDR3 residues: CASRRLTGGPINPQHF. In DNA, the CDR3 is TGTGCCAGCAGACGCCTTACAGGGGGGCCCATTAATCCCCAGCATTTT.